A selection of T cell receptor beta chains follows, all from one sample in a study of cytomegalovirus exposure and HLA in healthy donors. Measured with immunoSEQ multiplex PCR; TCRdb has only the in-frame clones, and not every one. The table for this sample gives 40,000 to 50,000 clones. Source material: PBMCs. These receptors all stem from a woman aged 40 to 50 in good health and CMV-seronegative. The CDR3 runs from the conserved cysteine through the conserved F or W. The order of the fields is V gene, D gene, J gene, CDR3 protein, CDR3 DNA. The D gene is left open where the match is weak.

v_call: TRBV7-2; d_call: -; j_call: TRBJ2-7; cdr3_aa: CASSLARGAPYEQYF; cdr3_nt: TGTGCCAGCAGCTTAGCTCGCGGGGCCCCCTACGAGCAGTACTTC
v_call: TRBV4-2; d_call: TRBD1; j_call: TRBJ2-7; cdr3_aa: CASSQPGQASYEQYF; cdr3_nt: TGTGCCAGCAGCCAACCTGGACAGGCCTCCTACGAGCAGTACTTC
v_call: TRBV6-5; d_call: -; j_call: TRBJ1-5; cdr3_aa: CASSSPYGASNQPQHF; cdr3_nt: TGTGCCAGCAGTTCCCCCTATGGGGCTAGCAATCAGCCCCAGCATTTT
v_call: TRBV10-3; d_call: -; j_call: TRBJ2-4; cdr3_aa: CAISEGGTAKNIQYF; cdr3_nt: TGTGCCATCAGTGAGGGGGGGACAGCCAAAAACATTCAGTACTTC
v_call: TRBV7-3; d_call: TRBD2; j_call: TRBJ2-5; cdr3_aa: CASSPKTSGRRETQYF; cdr3_nt: TGTGCCAGCAGCCCCAAGACTAGCGGGAGACGGGAGACCCAGTACTTC
v_call: TRBV5-6; d_call: -; j_call: TRBJ2-5; cdr3_aa: CASSSQTVYQETQYF; cdr3_nt: TGTGCCAGCAGCTCACAGACAGTCTACCAAGAGACCCAGTACTTC
v_call: TRBV5-5; d_call: TRBD1; j_call: TRBJ1-1; cdr3_aa: CASSPPGTVSSEAFF; cdr3_nt: TGTGCCAGCAGCCCGCCGGGGACAGTCAGCTCTGAAGCTTTCTTT
v_call: TRBV4-1; d_call: -; j_call: TRBJ1-3; cdr3_aa: CASSRSRGLSSGNTIYF; cdr3_nt: TGCGCCAGCAGCCGATCTCGGGGGTTGAGCTCTGGAAACACCATATATTTT
v_call: TRBV18; d_call: TRBD2; j_call: TRBJ2-1; cdr3_aa: CASSLEPSGNEQFF; cdr3_nt: TGTGCCAGCTCACTCGAACCTAGCGGCAATGAGCAGTTCTTC
v_call: TRBV4-1; d_call: -; j_call: TRBJ1-2; cdr3_aa: CASSQDVQGYGYTF; cdr3_nt: TGCGCCAGCAGCCAAGATGTCCAGGGCTATGGCTACACCTTC
v_call: TRBV19; d_call: TRBD1; j_call: TRBJ1-2; cdr3_aa: CASREELGQGYGYTF; cdr3_nt: TGTGCCAGTAGGGAAGAACTGGGACAGGGCTATGGCTACACCTTC
v_call: TRBV5-1; d_call: -; j_call: TRBJ2-5; cdr3_aa: CASSSEGPQYF; cdr3_nt: TGCGCCAGCAGCTCTGAGGGCCCCCAGTACTTC
v_call: TRBV7-9; d_call: -; j_call: TRBJ2-1; cdr3_aa: CASSLVQGLRLGEQFF; cdr3_nt: TGTGCCAGCAGCTTAGTTCAGGGCCTACGCCTTGGCGAGCAGTTCTTC
v_call: TRBV4-2; d_call: TRBD2; j_call: TRBJ2-1; cdr3_aa: CASSQDPSGGDNEQFF; cdr3_nt: TGTGCCAGCAGCCAAGATCCTAGCGGGGGCGACAATGAGCAGTTCTTC
v_call: TRBV4-1; d_call: -; j_call: TRBJ1-4; cdr3_aa: CASSQVGAEKLFF; cdr3_nt: TGCGCCAGCAGCCAAGTAGGGGCTGAAAAACTGTTTTTT
v_call: TRBV7-2; d_call: -; j_call: TRBJ2-3; cdr3_aa: CASSTHGGITGATDTQYF; cdr3_nt: TGTGCCAGCAGCACCCACGGCGGGATAACAGGGGCCACAGATACGCAGTATTTT
v_call: TRBV6-1; d_call: TRBD2; j_call: TRBJ2-1; cdr3_aa: CAGPSGGSDNEQFF; cdr3_nt: TGTGCCGGGCCTAGCGGGGGGTCCGACAATGAGCAGTTCTTC
v_call: TRBV5-1; d_call: -; j_call: TRBJ1-2; cdr3_aa: CASSLDRRNYGYTF; cdr3_nt: TGCGCCAGCAGCTTGGACAGGAGAAACTATGGCTACACCTTC
v_call: TRBV18; d_call: -; j_call: TRBJ1-2; cdr3_aa: CASEEQGLDNGYTF; cdr3_nt: TGTGCCAGCGAAGAACAGGGCCTCGATAATGGCTACACCTTC
v_call: TRBV7-7; d_call: TRBD1; j_call: TRBJ2-3; cdr3_aa: CASSPGTGGNTQYF; cdr3_nt: TGTGCTAGCAGTCCCGGGACAGGGGGCAATACGCAGTATTTT
v_call: TRBV15; d_call: TRBD1; j_call: TRBJ1-2; cdr3_aa: CATSRGQGEYGYTF; cdr3_nt: TGTGCCACCAGCAGAGGACAGGGGGAGTATGGCTACACCTTC
v_call: TRBV6-5; d_call: TRBD1; j_call: TRBJ1-2; cdr3_aa: CASSSAGTGMDGYTF; cdr3_nt: TGTGCCAGCAGTAGCGCCGGGACAGGGATGGATGGCTACACCTTC
v_call: TRBV6-4; d_call: TRBD1; j_call: TRBJ1-1; cdr3_aa: CASSDPRGQGKGGTEAFF; cdr3_nt: TGTGCCAGCAGTGACCCCCGGGGACAGGGGAAGGGCGGAACTGAAGCTTTCTTT
v_call: TRBV5-4; d_call: -; j_call: TRBJ2-3; cdr3_aa: CASSLDRAVSNTQYF; cdr3_nt: TGTGCCAGCAGCTTGGACAGGGCCGTTTCTAACACGCAGTATTTT
v_call: TRBV9; d_call: TRBD1; j_call: TRBJ2-1; cdr3_aa: CASSGTGDGEQFF; cdr3_nt: TGTGCCAGCAGCGGGACAGGGGACGGTGAGCAGTTCTTC
v_call: TRBV2; d_call: -; j_call: TRBJ2-5; cdr3_aa: CASSLARETQYF; cdr3_nt: TGTGCCAGCAGTCTAGCGCGAGAGACCCAGTACTTC
v_call: TRBV27; d_call: TRBD2; j_call: TRBJ2-7; cdr3_aa: CASSPTSAYEQYF; cdr3_nt: TGTGCCAGCAGTCCGACTAGCGCCTACGAGCAGTACTTC
v_call: TRBV5-4; d_call: -; j_call: TRBJ1-2; cdr3_aa: CASSLNRDYGYTF; cdr3_nt: TGTGCCAGCAGCCTGAACAGGGACTATGGCTACACCTTC
v_call: TRBV6-5; d_call: -; j_call: TRBJ1-3; cdr3_aa: CASSYSRNYGNTIYF; cdr3_nt: TGTGCCAGCAGTTACTCGAGAAACTACGGAAACACCATATATTTT
v_call: TRBV9; d_call: TRBD2; j_call: TRBJ2-7; cdr3_aa: CASSVRGLAAYEQYF; cdr3_nt: TGTGCCAGCAGCGTTCGGGGACTAGCGGCTTACGAGCAGTACTTC
v_call: TRBV4-3; d_call: -; j_call: TRBJ2-5; cdr3_aa: CASSQGTAKQETQYF; cdr3_nt: TGCGCCAGCAGCCAAGGTACTGCCAAACAAGAGACCCAGTACTTC
v_call: TRBV4-1; d_call: -; j_call: TRBJ2-3; cdr3_aa: CASSQAGGAVTDTQYF; cdr3_nt: TGCGCCAGCAGCCAAGCAGGAGGGGCGGTCACAGATACGCAGTATTTT
v_call: TRBV6-5; d_call: TRBD1; j_call: TRBJ1-6; cdr3_aa: CASSSGQGIGSPLHF; cdr3_nt: TGTGCCAGCAGTTCCGGACAGGGAATAGGTTCACCCCTCCACTTT
v_call: TRBV9; d_call: TRBD2; j_call: TRBJ2-3; cdr3_aa: CASSLSHSIAGFTDTQYF; cdr3_nt: TGTGCCAGCAGTCTCTCCCACTCTATAGCGGGATTCACAGATACGCAGTATTTT
v_call: TRBV4-2; d_call: TRBD1; j_call: TRBJ1-1; cdr3_aa: CASSHEATGGTEAFF; cdr3_nt: TGTGCCAGCAGCCATGAGGCGACAGGGGGCACTGAAGCTTTCTTT
v_call: TRBV4-1; d_call: -; j_call: TRBJ1-2; cdr3_aa: CASSQDRSPRGYTF; cdr3_nt: TGCGCCAGCAGCCAAGATCGGAGCCCTCGGGGCTACACCTTC
v_call: TRBV2; d_call: TRBD2; j_call: TRBJ2-7; cdr3_aa: CAASPGLAYEQYF; cdr3_nt: TGTGCAGCATCACCGGGACTAGCCTACGAGCAGTACTTC
v_call: TRBV18; d_call: TRBD2; j_call: TRBJ2-1; cdr3_aa: CASSLLAGPYNEQFF; cdr3_nt: TGTGCCAGCTCACTACTAGCGGGCCCCTACAATGAGCAGTTCTTC
v_call: TRBV5-1; d_call: TRBD1; j_call: TRBJ2-7; cdr3_aa: CASSSGQGPLEQYF; cdr3_nt: TGCGCCAGCAGCTCGGGACAGGGACCGCTCGAGCAGTACTTC
v_call: TRBV5-1; d_call: -; j_call: TRBJ2-2; cdr3_aa: CASSFSRDTGELFF; cdr3_nt: TGCGCCAGCAGCTTTTCTCGCGACACCGGGGAGCTGTTTTTT
v_call: TRBV15; d_call: -; j_call: TRBJ2-6; cdr3_aa: CATSRDNSGANVLTF; cdr3_nt: TGTGCCACCAGCAGAGACAACTCTGGGGCCAACGTCCTGACTTTC
v_call: TRBV30; d_call: -; j_call: TRBJ2-7; cdr3_aa: CAGEGGSYEQYF; cdr3_nt: TGTGCCGGAGAGGGGGGGTCCTACGAGCAGTACTTC
v_call: TRBV6-5; d_call: TRBD1; j_call: TRBJ2-7; cdr3_aa: CASSYTGGYEQYF; cdr3_nt: TGTGCCAGCAGTTACACAGGGGGCTACGAGCAGTACTTC
v_call: TRBV7-9; d_call: TRBD2; j_call: TRBJ2-3; cdr3_aa: CASSSFLTAGGSDTQYF; cdr3_nt: TGTGCCAGCAGCTCCTTTTTAACAGCGGGGGGATCAGATACGCAGTATTTT
v_call: TRBV6-1; d_call: TRBD1; j_call: TRBJ2-7; cdr3_aa: CASSGPGTEAYEQYF; cdr3_nt: TGTGCCAGCAGTGGTCCCGGGACAGAGGCCTACGAGCAGTACTTC
v_call: TRBV12-5; d_call: -; j_call: TRBJ1-1; cdr3_aa: CASGLVSRGEAREDTEAFF; cdr3_nt: TGTGCTAGTGGTTTGGTATCTAGAGGTGAGGCCAGGGAGGACACTGAAGCTTTCTTT
v_call: TRBV4-2; d_call: TRBD1; j_call: TRBJ1-6; cdr3_aa: CASSQDLGQGSSPLHF; cdr3_nt: TGTGCCAGCAGCCAAGACTTGGGACAGGGGAGTTCACCCCTCCACTTT